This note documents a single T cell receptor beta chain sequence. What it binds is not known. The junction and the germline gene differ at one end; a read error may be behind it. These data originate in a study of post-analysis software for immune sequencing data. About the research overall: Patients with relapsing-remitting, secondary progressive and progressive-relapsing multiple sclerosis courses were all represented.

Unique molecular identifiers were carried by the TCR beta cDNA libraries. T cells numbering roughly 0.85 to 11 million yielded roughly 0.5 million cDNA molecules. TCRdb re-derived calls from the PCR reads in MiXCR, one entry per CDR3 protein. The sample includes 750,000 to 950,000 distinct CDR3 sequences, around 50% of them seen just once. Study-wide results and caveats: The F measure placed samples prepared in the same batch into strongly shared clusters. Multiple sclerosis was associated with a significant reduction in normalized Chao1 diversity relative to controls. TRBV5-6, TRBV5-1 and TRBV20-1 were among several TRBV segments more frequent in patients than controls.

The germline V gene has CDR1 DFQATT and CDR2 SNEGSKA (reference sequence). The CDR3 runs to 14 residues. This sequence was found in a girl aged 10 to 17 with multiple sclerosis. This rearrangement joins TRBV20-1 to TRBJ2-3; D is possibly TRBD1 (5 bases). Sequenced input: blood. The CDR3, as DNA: TGCAGTGCTCGTGGACACCGTAGCACAGATGCGCAGTATTTT. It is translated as CSARGHRSTDAQYF.